The 25 T cell receptor beta chains below were found in one sample sequenced in a study of Graves' ophthalmopathy and Graves' hyperthyroidism. Using RNA transcripts, the TCR beta CDR3 regions were amplified. RT-PCR in the first round used HTBI primers; a second-round multiplex PCR followed. TCRdb processed the multiplex PCR reads anew with MiXCR; each CDR3 protein has one entry. The sample includes 230,000 or so distinct CDR3 sequences, around 45% of them seen just once. Input material: peripheral blood. The receptors were gathered from an adult man with Graves' ophthalmopathy.

This clonotype was found many times. The junction and the germline gene differ at one end; a read error may be behind it. The CDR3 sequence is CASSFCGAPYEQYF. The CDR3 nucleotides are TGTGCTAGCAGCTTTTGCGGAGCCCCCTACGAGCAGTACTTC. The rearrangement uses TRBV7-7 and TRBJ2-7, with D unresolved. CDR1 and CDR2 (germline): SSHAT, FNYEAQ (reference sequence). The CDR3 is made up of 14 amino acids. Full variable domain (rest looked up from reference TRBV7-7 and TRBJ2-7): GAGVSQSPRYKVTKRGQDVTLRCDPISSHATLYWYQQALGQGPEFLTYFNYEAQPDKSGLPSDRFSAERPEGSISTLTIQRTEQRDSAMYRCASSFCGAPYEQYFGPGTRLTVT.

The rearrangement uses TRBV9 and TRBJ1-1; a possible D gene is TRBD1 (6 bases). The V gene's germline CDR1 is SGDLS and CDR2 YYNGEE. Trimming took off 5 bases at V and 1 base at J, with 15 bases between the two ends. The CDR3 has 15 residues. CDR3: CASSESLQGNTEAFF. The CDR3 DNA sequence: TGTGCCAGCAGTGAGTCCTTACAGGGGAACACTGAAGCTTTCTTT.

V is TRBV7-2 and J is TRBJ1-1; D possibly corresponds to TRBD1 (6 bases). V shed 5 bases and J shed 11 bases, with 15 bases lying between them. CDR3 length equals 12 residues. Germline CDR1 is SGHTA and CDR2 is FQGNSA. The CDR3 DNA reads as TGTGCCAGCAGCCTCGAGGGGGGCGACGCTTTCTTT. It yields the protein CASSLEGGDAFF.

The CDR3 protein is CSARPTTAVKGSPLHF. CDR3 nucleotides: TGCAGTGCTAGGCCGACGACGGCAGTCAAGGGGTCACCCCTCCACTTT. The rearrangement links TRBV20-1 to TRBJ1-6, with a tentative D call TRBD1 (5 bases). V was shortened by 3 bases and J by 10 bases, with 22 bases between the two germline ends. The CDR3 runs 16 residues. The germline V gene encodes CDR1 DFQATT and CDR2 SNEGSKA (reference sequence).

This clonotype was counted a few times. This chain uses TRBV2 with TRBJ2-5; possible D gene TRBD2, 5 bases. CDR3 length: 12 amino acids. Trimming pared 9 bases from V and 5 bases from J, leaving 13 bases between. Germline assignment: CDR1 SNHLY and CDR2 FYNNEI. CDR3 nucleotide sequence: TGTGCCAGTATGAGGGCTGGGGAGACCCAGTACTTC. Its protein product is CASMRAGETQYF.

This clonotype showed up many times. The chain combines TRBV7-9 with TRBJ2-6; 7 positions match TRBD1. V dropped 5 bases and J dropped 9; count of bases not matched to a gene: 4. Germline V lookup: CDR1 SEHNR, CDR2 FQNEAQ (reference sequence). The CDR3 length is 13 residues. The CDR3 nucleotides read TGTGCCAGCAGCCACAGGGGAGTCAACGTCCTGACTTTC. Residues: CASSHRGVNVLTF.

The rearrangement links TRBV28 to TRBJ1-2, with TRBD1 identical over 8 bases. Germline trimming cut 10 bases from V and 5 bases from J; bases unmatched to any gene: 6. The CDR3 contains 12 residues. Germline V gene lookup returns CDR1 MDHEN and CDR2 SYDVKM. This CDR3 reads CAIGQGEYGYTF. The CDR3 DNA follows: TGTGCCATCGGACAGGGCGAGTATGGCTACACCTTC.

The chain has TRBV5-8 and TRBJ2-5, with D possibly matching TRBD2 (6 bases). Germline lookup yields CDR1 SGHTS and CDR2 YDEGEE. The CDR3 sequence is 14 residues long. V lost 5 bases and J lost 1, with 12 bases in between. CDR3 DNA: TGTGCCAGCAGACCACCGGGAGCCCAAGAGACCCAGTACTTC. This sequence encodes CASRPPGAQETQYF.

J is TRBJ1-2 and V is TRBV11-2; D is uncertain. This CDR3 comprises 14 residues. Between the trimmed V and J ends, which lost 0 bases and 4 bases, there was a span of 9 bases. Germline V lookup: CDR1 SGHAT, CDR2 FQNNGV. CDR3 nucleotide sequence: TGTGCCAGCAGCTTAGAGAAGTTCCCCTATGGCTACACCTTC. Its translation: CASSLEKFPYGYTF.

In its sample, this clonotype was seen a few times. The CDR3 region is CASSTGPEAEAFF. The CDR3 DNA is TGTGCCAGCAGTACAGGGCCCGAAGCTGAAGCTTTCTTT. V usage is TRBV6-2 or TRBV6-3 and J usage is TRBJ1-1, with D maybe TRBD1 (6 bases). CDR3 length: 13 amino acids. CDR1 and CDR2 from the germline V gene are MNHEY and SVGEGT. The ends were cut back, 5 bases at V and 6 bases at J, with 13 bases in the middle.

This chain uses TRBV7-6 with TRBJ1-4; possibly TRBD1 for D (5 bases). CDR1 SGHVS and CDR2 FNYEAQ come from the germline V gene. The CDR3 spans 13 residues. V was clipped by 4 bases and J by 8 bases, with 11 bases between them. The CDR3 coding sequence is TGTGCCAGCAGCTGGGGGGAAGAGGAAAAACTGTTTTTT. Protein product: CASSWGEEEKLFF.

This clonotype occurred many times. J is TRBJ2-7 and V is TRBV24-1; D may be TRBD1 or TRBD2 (5 bases each). Germline-derived CDR1 and CDR2 are KGHDR and SFDVKD. The germline V and J ends were trimmed by 4 bases and 6 bases, with 15 bases remaining between them. The CDR3 consists of 14 residues. The CDR3 here is CATSESPGTSEQYF. CDR3 bases: TGTGCCACCAGTGAAAGTCCCGGGACCTCCGAGCAGTACTTC.

In regard to this clonotype: This may be a read error, as it is one base from a much larger clone. V usage is TRBV2 and J usage is TRBJ1-2; perhaps TRBD1 as D (6 bases). Per the germline V gene, CDR1 is SNHLY and CDR2 is FYNNEI. With 6 bases removed from V and 7 bases from J, the gap between germline ends came to 12 bases. The CDR3 covers 12 residues. For the CDR3, the DNA is TGTGCCAGCAGCTGCGGGACATTTGGCTACACCTTC. It codes for CASSCGTFGYTF.

The rearrangement links TRBV19 to TRBJ1-5, with 8 bases matching TRBD1. Germline CDR1 is LNHDA and CDR2 is SQIVND (reference sequence). V trimming: 8 bases; J trimming: 7 bases; junction bases outside the gene matches: 19. The CDR3 loop spans 17 amino acids. As DNA, the CDR3 is TGTGCCAGTCTCTTTAAGGGGCAGGGGGCGTCGAGACAGCCCCAGCATTTT. This encodes CASLFKGQGASRQPQHF.

The V gene is TRBV10-3, the J gene TRBJ2-7; TRBD2 aligns across 13 bases. The germline V gene has CDR1 ENHRY and CDR2 SYGVKD. The trim removed 10 bases at V and 3 bases at J, leaving 18 bases unmatched. The CDR3 is 18 residues long. In DNA, the CDR3 is TGTGCCAGCAGCCCTAGGACTAGCGGGAGTAATAACTTCTACGAGCAGTACTTC. Residues: CASSPRTSGSNNFYEQYF.

This clonotype turned up a few times. The junction shows a germline mismatch at one end, possibly a read error. The V gene is TRBV14, the J gene TRBJ2-7, with a weak D call TRBD1 (6 bases). Germline V gene lookup returns CDR1 SGHDN and CDR2 FVKESK. This CDR3 is 15 amino acids long. CDR3 nucleotide sequence: TGTGCCAGCAGCCAAGGCACAGGGTTTGGCTACGAGCACTACTTC. This gives the protein CASSQGTGFGYEHYF.

The rearrangement links TRBV11-2 to TRBJ2-5; TRBD2 is a possible D gene (6 bases). Trimming removed 8 bases from V and 5 bases from J, with 21 bases in between. Germline V CDR1 and CDR2: SGHAT, FQNNGV. The CDR3 contains 15 residues. The CDR3 region has the DNA TGTGCCAGCGCCCGTCTAGCGTCGAGCGGGGAGACCCAGTACTTC. It encodes CASARLASSGETQYF.

The chain combines TRBV7-3 with TRBJ2-6; D gene unclear. Germline V CDR1 and CDR2: SGHTA, FQGTGA. This CDR3 has 15 residues. Between the trimmed V and J ends, which lost 3 bases and 0 bases, there was a span of 6 bases. CDR3 residues: CASSFDFSGANVLTF. The CDR3, as DNA: TGTGCCAGCAGCTTCGACTTCTCTGGGGCCAACGTCCTGACTTTC.

The V and J genes are TRBV12-3 or TRBV12-4 and TRBJ1-1; TRBD1 might be the D (6 bases). Trimming pared 6 bases from V and 0 bases from J, leaving 11 bases between. CDR3 length equals 14 residues. This CDR3 is CASRHTGMNTEAFF. The CDR3 bases are TGTGCCAGCAGGCATACAGGGATGAACACTGAAGCTTTCTTT.

The V gene is TRBV6-5, the J gene TRBJ2-2, with D possibly TRBD2 on 5 matching bases. Trimming removed 11 bases at V and 8 bases at J, with 9 bases between. CDR3 size: 10 residues. Germline V gives CDR1 MNHEY, CDR2 SVGAGI. CDR3 nucleotide sequence: TGTGCCGCCGGGGTGGGGGAGCTGTTTTTT. Its protein product is CAAGVGELFF.

The chain combines TRBV29-1 with TRBJ2-5; weak D call: TRBD1 (6 bases). The CDR3 has 14 amino acids. Germline V gives CDR1 SQVTM, CDR2 ANQGSEA. The CDR3 nucleotides are TGCAGTTTATGGTCGCCGACAGGTCAAGAGACCCAGTACTTC. It translates to CSLWSPTGQETQYF.

The chain combines TRBV6-2 or TRBV6-3 with TRBJ2-5; 7 nucleotides align to TRBD2. Germline V gene lookup returns CDR1 MNHEY and CDR2 SVGEGT. V gave up 0 bases and J gave up 3 bases; unmatched junction bases: 1. This CDR3 comprises 14 residues. The CDR3 DNA follows: TGTGCCAGCAGTTACTCTCTAGCGGAAGAGACCCAGTACTTC. It translates to CASSYSLAEETQYF.

This clonotype was seen a handful of times. The rearrangement joins TRBV10-3 to TRBJ2-6, with TRBD2 identical over 9 bases. The V segment lost 2 bases and the J segment 3 bases; nucleotides outside the gene matches: 8. The CDR3 is 18 amino acids. CDR1 ENHRY and CDR2 SYGVKD come from the germline V gene. CDR3 region: CAISELAGGPLGANVLTF. The CDR3 DNA sequence: TGTGCCATCAGTGAGCTGGCGGGGGGGCCGCTTGGGGCCAACGTCCTGACTTTC.

The chain is built from TRBV5-6 and TRBJ1-1; D perhaps matches TRBD1 (5 bases). The CDR3 spans 14 residues. Trimming removed 2 bases at V and 1 base at J, with 9 bases between. Germline V gene data show CDR1 as SGHDT and CDR2 as YYEEEE. CDR3 coding DNA: TGTGCCAGCAGCTTCTTGGGGACGAACACTGAAGCTTTCTTT. It specifies CASSFLGTNTEAFF.

This clonotype turned up a few times. The V gene is TRBV20-1, the J gene TRBJ2-7; 8 bases are a match to TRBD2. CDR1 and CDR2 (germline): DFQATT, SNEGSKA (reference sequence). CDR3 size: 14 residues. V shed 1 base, J shed 5 bases, and the junction held 7 bases outside the gene matches. The CDR3: CSARAPPGLDEQYF. CDR3 DNA sequence: TGCAGTGCTAGAGCTCCCCCGGGACTAGACGAGCAGTACTTC.